The 22 T cell receptor beta chains reported below all come from one sample, sequenced in a study of T-cell memory formation after mild COVID-19. TCRdb used MiXCR to reprocess the 5' RACE reads, holding one entry per CDR3 protein. The sample comprises roughly 450,000 distinct CDR3 sequences, 15% to 20% of which are singletons, and roughly an eighth rests with the top ten. Sequences were obtained from PBMCs or a T cell subset sorted from them (not recorded which). The source is an adult woman who had mild COVID-19 (a few samples of this study predate the infection). Cell type and time point are not known.

This clonotype has a handful of counts. The J gene is TRBJ2-3, the V gene TRBV20-1; D perhaps matches TRBD2 (6 bases). The CDR3 sequence is 13 residues long. Per the germline V gene, CDR1 is DFQATT and CDR2 is SNEGSKA (reference sequence). Trimming stripped 3 bases from V and 2 bases from J, with 9 bases between. CDR3: CSASPSATDTQYF. In nucleotides, the CDR3 is TGCAGTGCTAGCCCTAGCGCCACAGATACGCAGTATTTT.

This clonotype has more than one count but fewer than ten. The rearrangement joins TRBV9 to TRBJ2-7, with 15 nucleotides matching TRBD2. The CDR3 runs 16 residues. Germline V gives CDR1 SGDLS, CDR2 YYNGEE. With V trimmed by 3 bases and J by 4 bases, 5 bases remained unmatched. CDR3 amino acids: CASSAGLAGGRYEQYF. In DNA form, the CDR3 reads TGTGCCAGCAGCGCGGGACTAGCGGGGGGCAGGTACGAGCAGTACTTC.

The chain carries TRBV10-1 and TRBJ1-1; a weak D match, TRBD1 (5 bases). V was trimmed by 0 bases and J by 2 bases, leaving 16 bases between them. The CDR3 spans 17 residues. Germline V gene lookup returns CDR1 WNHNN and CDR2 SYGVQD (reference sequence). The CDR3 sequence is CASSESLSRGRNTEAFF. In DNA form, the CDR3 reads TGCGCCAGCAGTGAGTCACTGTCGAGGGGAAGAAACACTGAAGCTTTCTTT.

This clonotype was seen repeatedly, ten times or more. The rearrangement uses TRBV12-3 or TRBV12-4 and TRBJ1-2, with D tentatively TRBD1 (5 bases). V lost 6 bases and J 7 bases, leaving 18 bases between the germline ends. The CDR3 loop spans 14 amino acids. The CDR3 DNA reads TGTGCCAGCAGCCCCCTTGGGGGGGAAGGTGGCTACACCTTC. Residues: CASSPLGGEGGYTF.

This clonotype appeared many times. The genes are TRBV5-1 and TRBJ1-5, with a tentative D call TRBD1 (5 bases). Between the trimmed V and J ends, which lost 4 bases and 4 bases, there was a span of 12 bases. CDR3 length: 14 residues. From germline, CDR1 is SGHRS and CDR2 YFSETQ. The CDR3 reads CASSLGGGNQPQHF. Written as DNA, the CDR3 is TGCGCCAGCAGCCTAGGCGGGGGAAATCAGCCCCAGCATTTT.

This clonotype was seen a handful of times. This sequence joins TRBV7-6 and TRBJ2-7, with 11 bases identical to TRBD1. Germline V gene sequence: CDR1 SGHVS, CDR2 FNYEAQ. After removal of 4 bases from V and 4 bases from J, the junction contained 6 bases not matched to a gene. The CDR3 is made up of 15 amino acids. Here the CDR3 DNA reads TGTGCCAGCAGCTATGGACAGGGGGCCCCTTACGAGCAGTACTTC. This translates into CASSYGQGAPYEQYF.

This rearrangement joins TRBV5-1 to TRBJ1-4; D not resolved. This CDR3 spans 15 amino acids. Trimming shortened V by 4 bases and J by 4 bases, and 14 bases separated the two germline ends. Germline loops: CDR1 SGHRS, CDR2 YFSETQ. CDR3 nucleotide sequence: TGCGCCAGCAGCAGAGGGCTCGAGGGTAATGAAAAACTGTTTTTT. Translation: CASSRGLEGNEKLFF.

This clonotype showed up just a few times. V and J are TRBV5-1 and TRBJ2-5; D may correspond to TRBD1 or TRBD2 (5 bases each). The CDR3 is made up of 15 amino acids. Trimming shortened V by 2 bases and J by 5 bases, and 16 bases separated the two germline ends. Germline lookup yields CDR1 SGHRS and CDR2 YFSETQ. The CDR3 DNA is TGCGCCAGCAGCTTCCGGGGCCTTGAGGGGGAGACCCAGTACTTC. Translated, it gives CASSFRGLEGETQYF.

The gene calls are TRBV12-3 or TRBV12-4 and TRBJ1-2; D gene ambiguous. V was cut by 5 bases and J by 8 bases, with 15 bases left in between. The CDR3 totals 13 residues. Written as DNA, the CDR3 is TGTGCCAGCAGTCTCCGGTCTATGGAAGGCTACACCTTC. It is translated as CASSLRSMEGYTF.

This clonotype was picked up a small number of times. The J gene is TRBJ2-5, the V gene TRBV5-6; D possibly corresponds to TRBD1 (5 bases). CDR1 and CDR2 from the germline V gene are SGHDT and YYEEEE. The ends were cut back, 4 bases at V and 2 bases at J, with 18 bases in the middle. The CDR3 loop spans 16 amino acids. CDR3 sequence (DNA): TGTGCCAGCAGCGACAGCCGGCAGGGTACTCAAGAGACCCAGTACTTC. This gives the protein CASSDSRQGTQETQYF.

V is TRBV7-3 and J is TRBJ2-3; D is unclear. Per germline, CDR1 SGHTA and CDR2 FQGTGA. The V end lost 2 bases, the J end lost 4 bases, and 10 bases lay between the germline ends. The CDR3 length is 14 residues. CDR3 loop: CASSLPRLSDTQYF. DNA for the CDR3: TGTGCCAGCAGCTTACCCCGGCTCTCAGATACGCAGTATTTT.

This clonotype occurred a few times. The genes are TRBV5-5 and TRBJ1-6; D gene uncertain. CDR3 length equals 17 residues. Trimming stripped 0 bases from V and 0 bases from J, with 10 bases between. Germline V gives CDR1 SGHKS, CDR2 YYEKEE (reference sequence). Here the CDR3 reads CASSLAAQSSYNSPLHF. In DNA form, the CDR3 reads TGTGCCAGCAGCTTGGCAGCCCAGAGCTCCTATAATTCACCCCTCCACTTT.

This clonotype was recorded many times. The chain employs TRBV18 and TRBJ1-1; no definite D call. The length of the CDR3 is 15 residues. Between the trimmed V and J ends, which lost 6 bases and 1 base, there was a span of 15 bases. CDR1 KGHSH and CDR2 LQKENI come from the germline V gene. CDR3 DNA sequence: TGTGCCAGCTCCCCCGGGAGGGCCAAGAACACTGAAGCTTTCTTT. This codes for CASSPGRAKNTEAFF.

This clonotype was observed a few times. The rearrangement links TRBV29-1 to TRBJ1-1; the D gene is possibly TRBD1 (6 bases). This CDR3 contains 15 residues. Germline lookup yields CDR1 SQVTM and CDR2 ANQGSEA. The V end was cut by 4 bases, the J end by 0 bases, with 15 bases between. For the CDR3, the DNA is TGCAGCGTTGCAGTGATGGGGGCCCTGAACACTGAAGCTTTCTTT. This encodes CSVAVMGALNTEAFF. Complete variable domain (other parts from reference TRBV29-1 and TRBJ1-1): SAVISQKPSRDICQRGTSLTIQCQVDSQVTMMFWYRQQPGQSLTLIATANQGSEATYESGFVIDKFPISRPNLTFSTLTVSNMSPEDSSIYLCSVAVMGALNTEAFFGQGTRLTVV.

The table lists this clonotype with a few counts. This chain's CDR3 is CASSPGSGGYEQYF. Here the CDR3 DNA reads TGTGCCAGCAGCCCAGGCAGCGGGGGGTACGAGCAGTACTTC. The rearrangement links TRBV9 to TRBJ2-7, with 9 positions matching TRBD2. The CDR3 covers 14 residues. Looked up from germline, CDR1 is SGDLS and CDR2 is YYNGEE. Losses at the gene ends were 4 bases for V and 4 bases for J; bases not matched to a gene: 6.

V gene TRBV5-1 combines with J gene TRBJ2-7; D possibly matches TRBD1 or TRBD2 (7 bases each). Germline V gene sequence: CDR1 SGHRS, CDR2 YFSETQ. The CDR3 is made up of 17 amino acids. V lost 4 bases to trimming and J lost 3 bases, with 23 bases between them. The CDR3 reads CASSPGEGAQPLYEQYF. The CDR3 nucleotides read TGCGCCAGCAGCCCGGGGGAGGGGGCCCAACCACTCTACGAGCAGTACTTC.

This clonotype came up many times. J is TRBJ2-1 and V is TRBV29-1, with 9 bases lining up with TRBD2. V shed 5 bases and J 5 bases; nucleotides not matched to a gene: 10. Germline assignment: CDR1 SQVTM and CDR2 ANQGSEA. This CDR3 is built from 15 residues. The CDR3 DNA is TGCAGCGTTCCCCGAGGCGGGAGGGCCGACAATGAGCAGTTCTTC. It codes for CSVPRGGRADNEQFF.

This clonotype was counted between two and nine times. This chain links TRBV4-3 with TRBJ2-1, with D unclear. The V end was cut by 2 bases, the J end by 7 bases, with 6 bases between. This CDR3 region has 12 residues. The germline V gene has CDR1 LGHNA and CDR2 YSLEER. The CDR3 bases are TGCGCCAGCAGCCAACGAGGAAATGAGCAGTTCTTC. This encodes CASSQRGNEQFF.

The V gene is TRBV29-1, the J gene TRBJ2-1; 10 bases line up with TRBD1. The V segment lost 4 bases and the J segment 9 bases; nucleotides outside the gene matches: 6. CDR1 is SQVTM, CDR2 ANQGSEA, per germline. CDR3 length: 13 residues. CDR3 bases: TGCAGCGTTGGACAGGGGGCCGGGGGTGAGCAGTTCTTC. It is translated as CSVGQGAGGEQFF.

V gene TRBV7-3 combines with J gene TRBJ1-6; no firm D call. The CDR3 has 14 residues. V dropped 3 bases and J dropped 8 bases, with 11 bases sitting between them. CDR1 and CDR2 (germline): SGHTA, FQGTGA. This CDR3 is CASSLTAEDSPLHF. The CDR3 bases are TGTGCCAGCAGCTTGACGGCAGAAGATTCACCCCTCCACTTT.

The chain combines TRBV4-3 with TRBJ2-1; D is ambiguous. From germline, CDR1 is LGHNA and CDR2 YSLEER. The CDR3 length is 17 residues. V was pared by 0 bases and J by 1 base, with 13 bases between. The CDR3 region has the DNA TGCGCCAGCAGCCAAGATCCAGCGCCGGATTCCTACAATGAGCAGTTCTTC. This codes for CASSQDPAPDSYNEQFF.

The chain employs TRBV28 and TRBJ2-7; 8 bases are a match to TRBD1. Germline CDR1 is MDHEN and CDR2 is SYDVKM. V lost 8 bases, J lost 0 bases, and 12 bases stayed unmatched. This CDR3 region has 16 residues. The CDR3 DNA follows: TGTGCCAGCCACCCCCGCGGGACAGGCAACTCCTACGAGCAGTACTTC. This sequence encodes CASHPRGTGNSYEQYF.